Detailed here is one T cell receptor beta chain. The antigen remains unidentified. This sample is part of a study of cytomegalovirus exposure and HLA in healthy donors. The study's findings and limits: Presence/absence comparisons presumed near-even sequencing depth among donors. Later on, a genetic analysis was performed. It linked a missense variant in DCLRE1C with V- and J-gene trimming of TCR beta.

The PCR contained 60 Vbeta and 13 Jbeta primers. This table comes from immunoSEQ multiplex PCR, and its TCRdb copy is limited to in-frame clones, with some not included. The repertoire holds about 170,000 clones, with roughly 79% as singletons. The CDR3 runs 14 residues. Germline V gene sequence: CDR1 LGHNA, CDR2 YSLEER. Trimming took off 0 bases at V and 9 bases at J, with 12 bases between the two ends. The TCR comes from a woman aged 25 to 39 in good health and CMV-seropositive. Sequenced input: PBMCs. This chain joins TRBV4-3 and TRBJ2-1, with D unclear. The DNA of the CDR3 is TGCGCCAGCAGCCAAGAAACGAGGTTAGGTGAGCAGTTCTTC. Protein product: CASSQETRLGEQFF.